This T cell receptor (beta chain) was captured by sequencing in a study of Graves' ophthalmopathy and Graves' hyperthyroidism. General study points: Ophthalmopathy progression prediction by the model yielded a sensitivity of roughly 67% and a specificity of 72.22%.

The CDR3 loop spans 14 amino acids. The junction had 7 bases not matched to a gene; V was cut back by 5 bases and J by 4 bases. Germline lookup yields CDR1 SGHVS and CDR2 FNYEAQ. This clonotype was counted many times. Its specificity is unknown. RNA transcripts yielded amplified TCR beta CDR3 regions. Second-round multiplex PCR came after first-round RT-PCR with HTBI primers. TCRdb itself ran the multiplex PCR reads through MiXCR, one entry per CDR3 protein. There are over a million distinct CDR3 sequences in the sample; about 35% occur only once, and 11% lies in the top ten. Sequencing input: peripheral blood or thyroid tissue (not recorded which). This rearrangement joins TRBV7-6 to TRBJ2-7, with TRBD1 matching 8 bases. The receptor comes from an adult man with Graves' hyperthyroidism. The CDR3 sequence is CASSQRQGTYEQYF. Written as DNA, the CDR3 is TGTGCCAGCAGCCAGCGACAGGGGACATACGAGCAGTACTTC.